Listed below are T cell receptor beta chains from one sample, sequenced in a study of T-cell reconstitution after alpha-beta-depleted transplantation in children. One entry per CDR3 protein results from TCRdb running MiXCR on the PCR reads. The sample contains a few hundred thousand distinct CDR3 sequences, 9.5% to 13% of which appear only once. Sequences were derived from PBMCs, sampled before TCRalphabeta/CD19-depleted stem cell transplant. These receptors all stem from a boy under two years old with acute myeloid leukemia, due to receive a stem cell transplant. Both conserved end residues are part of each CDR3. The D gene is left open where the match is weak. Expanded clones get a size class; other rows say once, few or many, or leave the size out.

clone size,D gene,J gene,V gene,CDR3 protein,CDR3 DNA
many,TRBD2,TRBJ2-5,TRBV6-1,CASRRLAGAIETQYF,TGTGCCAGCAGGAGACTAGCGGGGGCAATCGAGACCCAGTACTTC
many,-,TRBJ1-3,TRBV28,CASSSSARLMSGNTIYF,TGTGCCAGCAGTTCCTCGGCCAGGCTTATGTCTGGAAACACCATATATTTT
many,TRBD2,TRBJ2-6,TRBV6-1,CASKGGKAGANVLTF,TGTGCCAGCAAGGGAGGGAAGGCTGGGGCCAACGTCCTGACTTTC
-,-,TRBJ2-2,TRBV27,CASSFGKAGELFF,TGTGCCAGCAGTTTTGGGAAGGCCGGGGAGCTGTTTTTT
many,-,TRBJ2-1,TRBV12-3/TRBV12-4,CASRMTWDEQFF,TGTGCCAGCAGAATGACCTGGGATGAGCAGTTCTTC
few,TRBD1,TRBJ2-3,TRBV12-3/TRBV12-4,CASSLRGQGRTDTQYF,TGTGCCAGCAGTTTACGCGGACAGGGGCGCACAGATACGCAGTATTTT
-,-,TRBJ1-1,TRBV3-1,CASSHRMELTNTEAFF,TGTGCCAGCAGCCACCGAATGGAGTTAACGAACACTGAAGCTTTCTTT
many,-,TRBJ1-5,TRBV28,CASSPGAAGNQPQHF,TGTGCCAGCAGTCCGGGGGCAGCCGGTAATCAGCCCCAGCATTTT
many,-,TRBJ2-3,TRBV27,CASSLSVGAVTQYF,TGTGCCAGCAGTTTATCGGTTGGGGCCGTTACGCAGTATTTT
-,-,TRBJ2-1,TRBV25-1,CASSLRLGEQFF,TGTGCCAGCAGCTTGCGACTTGGAGAGCAGTTCTTC
many,TRBD2,TRBJ2-7,TRBV7-3,CASSPKALAGVSYEQYF,TGTGCCAGCAGCCCAAAGGCTCTAGCGGGAGTCTCCTACGAGCAGTACTTC
few,-,TRBJ1-5,TRBV7-2,CASSLAAFSNQPQHF,TGTGCCAGCAGCTTAGCCGCTTTTAGCAATCAGCCCCAGCATTTT
-,-,TRBJ2-7,TRBV7-2,CASGGGTSSYEQYF,TGTGCCAGCGGAGGGGGCACTAGCTCCTACGAGCAGTACTTC
-,-,TRBJ1-2,TRBV5-4,CASSSGGVEGYTF,TGTGCCAGCAGCTCCGGGGGCGTGGAGGGCTACACCTTC
-,TRBD1,TRBJ2-3,TRBV5-6,CASSYRGNTQYF,TGTGCCAGCAGCTACAGGGGAAATACGCAGTATTTT
few,TRBD1,TRBJ2-6,TRBV6-5,CASSYSAGGSGANVLTF,TGTGCCAGCAGTTACTCGGCAGGGGGCTCTGGGGCCAACGTCCTGACTTTC
-,-,TRBJ2-5,TRBV2,CASSPLRREETQYF,TGTGCCAGCAGTCCCCTGAGGAGGGAAGAGACCCAGTACTTC
-,TRBD1,TRBJ1-5,TRBV12-3/TRBV12-4,CASSLQGASNQPQHF,TGTGCCAGCAGTTTACAGGGGGCAAGCAATCAGCCCCAGCATTTT
many,-,TRBJ1-4,TRBV28,CASSRQERDEKLFF,TGTGCCAGCAGTCGACAGGAAAGGGATGAAAAACTGTTTTTT
many,-,TRBJ2-7,TRBV7-6,CASSSAGATYEQYF,TGTGCCAGCAGCTCGGCCGGGGCCACCTACGAGCAGTACTTC
many,-,TRBJ2-2,TRBV20-1,CSARRQYSANTGELFF,TGCAGTGCTAGACGACAGTATTCGGCGAACACCGGGGAGCTGTTTTTT
many,-,TRBJ2-7,TRBV4-2,CASSQLAFPYEQYF,TGTGCCAGCAGCCAATTGGCTTTCCCCTACGAGCAGTACTTC
many,-,TRBJ2-5,TRBV6-5,CASSYPGPQETQYF,TGTGCCAGCAGTTACCCGGGACCACAAGAGACCCAGTACTTC
-,-,TRBJ2-5,TRBV24-1,CATSDPRGPGETQYF,TGTGCCACCAGTGATCCCCGAGGGCCAGGAGAGACCCAGTACTTC
few,-,TRBJ2-2,TRBV7-3,CASSLHVGTGELFF,TGTGCCAGCAGCTTACACGTGGGAACCGGGGAGCTGTTTTTT
many,TRBD1,TRBJ2-5,TRBV6-5,CASSYPAGGELETQYF,TGTGCCAGCAGTTACCCCGCAGGGGGAGAATTGGAGACCCAGTACTTC
few,TRBD1,TRBJ2-2,TRBV29-1,CSVDWDRGIGGELFF,TGCAGCGTTGACTGGGACAGGGGAATTGGCGGGGAGCTGTTTTTT
many,TRBD1,TRBJ2-1,TRBV7-2,CASSFGQGAFDEQFF,TGTGCCAGCAGCTTCGGACAGGGGGCCTTCGATGAGCAGTTCTTC
few,-,TRBJ2-1,TRBV7-9,CASSLTEVEQFF,TGTGCCAGCAGCTTAACTGAGGTTGAGCAGTTCTTC
many,-,TRBJ2-6,TRBV18,CASSLVFDLSSSGANVLTF,TGTGCCAGCTCACTGGTCTTTGATCTATCCTCCTCTGGGGCCAACGTCCTGACTTTC
many,-,TRBJ1-2,TRBV6-2/TRBV6-3,CASGRYGYTF,TGTGCCAGCGGACGCTATGGCTACACCTTC
few,-,TRBJ1-5,TRBV6-1,CASKRGGIDQPQHF,TGTGCCAGTAAGCGCGGGGGGATCGATCAGCCCCAGCATTTT
few,TRBD1,TRBJ1-5,TRBV6-1,CAIPGGAYSNQPQHF,TGTGCCATCCCAGGGGGAGCCTATAGCAATCAGCCCCAGCATTTT
few,-,TRBJ2-3,TRBV5-1,CASSLAGTGASTDTQYF,TGCGCCAGCAGCTTGGCAGGGACTGGGGCTAGCACAGATACGCAGTATTTT
-,-,TRBJ2-1,TRBV7-7,CASSLARGARNEQFF,TGTGCCAGCAGCTTAGCGCGAGGCGCGCGAAATGAGCAGTTCTTC
-,-,TRBJ2-3,TRBV4-1,CASSQGRFTDTQYF,TGCGCCAGCAGCCAAGGCCGTTTCACAGATACGCAGTATTTT
few,-,TRBJ1-2,TRBV20-1,CRASGDYGYTF,TGCAGGGCCTCGGGAGACTATGGCTACACCTTC
-,-,TRBJ1-1,TRBV7-9,CASSINTEAFF,TGTGCCAGCAGCATAAACACTGAAGCTTTCTTT
few,TRBD1,TRBJ2-7,TRBV10-3,CAIREQGSSSYEQYF,TGTGCCATCAGGGAACAGGGGTCGAGCTCCTACGAGCAGTACTTC
many,-,TRBJ2-7,TRBV29-1,CSVTGTGIYEQYF,TGCAGCGTAACCGGGACCGGGATTTACGAGCAGTACTTC
large,TRBD2,TRBJ2-7,TRBV7-2,CASSSLAGVYEQYF,TGTGCCAGCAGCTCACTAGCGGGGGTCTACGAGCAGTACTTC
-,-,TRBJ2-1,TRBV28,CASSFQDTYNEQFF,TGTGCCAGCAGTTTCCAGGACACTTACAATGAGCAGTTCTTC
-,TRBD1,TRBJ2-2,TRBV5-1,CASRDRGTTGELFF,TGCGCCAGCAGGGACAGGGGGACCACCGGGGAGCTGTTTTTT
-,-,TRBJ2-6,TRBV20-1,CSARVSRVSGANVLTF,TGCAGTGCTAGAGTTTCCAGGGTCTCTGGGGCCAACGTCCTGACTTTC
many,-,TRBJ2-3,TRBV2,CASSPGWVRDTQYF,TGTGCCAGCAGTCCCGGATGGGTGCGAGATACGCAGTATTTT
many,TRBD1,TRBJ1-1,TRBV7-2,CASSPRTGLEAFF,TGTGCCAGCAGCCCCCGGACAGGGCTTGAAGCTTTCTTT
many,TRBD1,TRBJ2-7,TRBV14,CASSGRQGPYEQYF,TGTGCCAGCAGCGGGCGACAGGGCCCCTACGAGCAGTACTTC
many,-,TRBJ2-7,TRBV29-1,CSVILPFYEQYF,TGCAGCGTAATTCTGCCCTTCTACGAGCAGTACTTC
many,-,TRBJ2-3,TRBV20-1,CSARDRRDGTDTQYF,TGCAGTGCTAGAGATCGTAGGGACGGAACAGATACGCAGTATTTT
few,-,TRBJ1-5,TRBV20-1,CSAREDFAQPQHF,TGCAGTGCTAGAGAGGATTTCGCACAGCCCCAGCATTTT
-,TRBD1,TRBJ2-4,TRBV20-1,CSALPGQGNSIQYF,TGCAGTGCTCTCCCGGGACAGGGGAATTCCATTCAGTACTTC
many,TRBD2,TRBJ2-3,TRBV7-2,CASSLFTSGTRNADTQYF,TGTGCCAGCAGCTTATTTACTAGCGGGACCCGAAATGCAGATACGCAGTATTTT
many,-,TRBJ1-2,TRBV5-6,CASSFGSRYGYTF,TGTGCCAGCAGCTTTGGTTCTCGCTATGGCTACACCTTC
many,TRBD2,TRBJ2-1,TRBV5-1,CASSLERTSFGSNEQFF,TGCGCCAGCAGCTTGGAAAGGACTAGCTTCGGGAGCAATGAGCAGTTCTTC
few,-,TRBJ2-6,TRBV27,CASSLYLGTGANVLTF,TGTGCCAGCAGTTTATACCTGGGGACTGGGGCCAACGTCCTGACTTTC
-,-,TRBJ2-5,TRBV7-6,CASSLAQIQETQYF,TGTGCCAGCAGCTTAGCACAGATCCAAGAGACCCAGTACTTC
many,TRBD1,TRBJ2-5,TRBV4-1,CASSLPGQEETQYF,TGCGCCAGCAGCCTCCCGGGACAGGAAGAGACCCAGTACTTC
many,TRBD1,TRBJ1-5,TRBV12-3/TRBV12-4,CASSPHRGDSNQPQHF,TGTGCCAGCAGTCCCCACAGGGGAGATAGCAATCAGCCCCAGCATTTT
-,-,TRBJ2-7,TRBV23-1,CASSQSYSGGYEQYF,TGCGCCAGCAGTCAATCGTACAGTGGGGGATACGAGCAGTACTTC